The 27 T cell receptor beta chains below come from one sample, sequenced in a study of human T cells and chemical hapten exposure. Via MiXCR, TCRdb re-called the 5' RACE reads, giving one row per CDR3 protein. Of 150,000 or so distinct CDR3 sequences in the sample, about 4.3% were seen once. The study extracted total RNA from unfractionated whole blood. These receptors were collected from a female donor in good health.

In this sample, this clonotype turned up many times. This chain uses TRBV20-1 with TRBJ2-7, with D hard to call. The CDR3 extends over 14 amino acids. V lost 0 bases and J 1 base, leaving 10 bases between the germline ends. Germline CDR1 DFQATT, CDR2 SNEGSKA (reference sequence). Here the CDR3 reads CSARDFGRSYEQYF. Written as DNA, the CDR3 is TGCAGTGCTAGAGACTTTGGCAGGTCCTACGAGCAGTACTTC.

This clonotype was seen ten or more times. The chain couples TRBV7-8 to TRBJ2-3; D gene unclear. CDR3 size: 14 residues. Germline lookup yields CDR1 SGHVS and CDR2 FQNEAQ. Trimming took off 1 base at V and 0 bases at J, with 5 bases between the two ends. CDR3 DNA sequence: TGTGCCAGCAGCTTAGATGGCAGCACAGATACGCAGTATTTT. Translation: CASSLDGSTDTQYF.

The rearrangement joins TRBV4-2 to TRBJ2-5; TRBD1 matches 7 bases. Germline CDR1 reads LGHNA; CDR2 reads YNFKEQ. The CDR3 has 14 amino acids. The ends lost 1 base at V and 2 bases at J; junction bases unmatched: 1. CDR3 DNA sequence: TGTGCCAGCAGCCAAGCAGGGGGTCAAGAGACCCAGTACTTC. It encodes CASSQAGGQETQYF.

This clonotype came up many times. The V gene is TRBV28, the J gene TRBJ1-1; no clear D. Between the trimmed V and J ends, which lost 6 bases and 9 bases, there was a span of 14 bases. Per the germline V gene, CDR1 is MDHEN and CDR2 is SYDVKM. The CDR3 consists of 12 residues. The CDR3 nucleotides are TGTGCCAGCAGCCTATCGGCAAGCCAAGCTTTCTTT. This gives the protein CASSLSASQAFF.

At least ten counts were recorded for this clonotype. V gene TRBV6-1 combines with J gene TRBJ2-2; weak D call: TRBD1 (6 bases). Germline V gives CDR1 MNHNS, CDR2 SASEGT. V shed 4 bases and J shed 1 base, with 10 bases lying between them. The CDR3 runs 15 residues. CDR3: CASSAPGQNTGELFF. CDR3 nucleotide sequence: TGTGCCAGCAGTGCCCCGGGACAGAACACCGGGGAGCTGTTTTTT.

This clonotype was observed a handful of times. This may be a read error, as it is one base from a much larger clone. The genes are TRBV20-1 and TRBJ1-2; no reliable D call. Germline V lookup: CDR1 DFQATT, CDR2 SNEGSKA (reference sequence). The V and J ends lost 4 bases and 4 bases respectively, with 10 bases between them. There are 12 residues in the CDR3. CDR3 loop: CSANGGSYGYTF. For the CDR3, the DNA is TGCAGTGCTAATGGTGGGTCCTATGGCTACACCTTC.

The chain couples TRBV7-9 to TRBJ1-2, with D possibly matching TRBD1 (5 bases). Germline V gene sequence: CDR1 SEHNR, CDR2 FQNEAQ (reference sequence). The CDR3 sequence is 12 residues long. The V and J ends lost 4 bases and 8 bases respectively, with 11 bases between them. CDR3 region: CASSYPRDGYTF. The CDR3 DNA reads as TGTGCCAGCAGCTACCCGCGGGACGGCTACACCTTC. The full variable domain, its missing parts supplied by reference TRBV7-9 and TRBJ1-2, is DTGVSQNPRHKITKRGQNVTFRCDPISEHNRLYWYRQTLGQGPEFLTYFQNEAQLEKSRLLSDRFSAERPKGSFSTLEIQRTEQGDSAMYLCASSYPRDGYTFGSGTRLTVV.

This clonotype was seen many times. CDR3 nucleotide sequence: TGTGCCAGCAGCTTGGCTATAGCCAAAAACATTCAGTACTTC. Protein sequence: CASSLAIAKNIQYF. V is TRBV7-2 and J is TRBJ2-4, with no clear D. Germline values: CDR1 SGHTA, CDR2 FQGNSA. Trimming removed 3 bases from V and 0 bases from J, with 6 bases in between. The CDR3 spans 14 residues.

This clonotype was observed a few times. J is TRBJ1-1 and V is TRBV5-1; D call uncertain. Germline CDR1 is SGHRS and CDR2 is YFSETQ. Trimming cost V 0 bases and J 0 bases, with 9 bases left between them. The CDR3 loop spans 15 amino acids. The CDR3 coding sequence is TGCGCCAGCAGCTTGGCCGGGCGGATGAACACTGAAGCTTTCTTT. Its translation is CASSLAGRMNTEAFF.

This clonotype has ten or more counts. The chain recombines TRBV12-3 or TRBV12-4 with TRBJ1-5; perhaps TRBD1 as D (5 bases). The CDR3 covers 16 residues. The germline V and J ends were trimmed by 7 bases and 7 bases, with 23 bases remaining between them. This chain's CDR3 is CASTLTTPGGRQPQHF. In DNA form, the CDR3 reads TGTGCCAGCACCTTAACAACCCCGGGGGGAAGACAGCCCCAGCATTTT.

This clonotype has ten or more counts. The gene calls are TRBV20-1 and TRBJ2-1, with TRBD1 as a possible D gene (6 bases). The CDR3 is made up of 14 amino acids. The germline CDR1 and CDR2 sequences are DFQATT and SNEGSKA (reference sequence). V lost 5 bases and J lost 9, with 20 bases in between. CDR3 sequence reads: CSAGGRAGLSEQFF. The DNA for the CDR3 is TGCAGTGCTGGGGGCAGGGCAGGCCTCTCTGAGCAGTTCTTC.

This clonotype was seen many times. The chain couples TRBV30 to TRBJ1-2; D gene uncertain. The CDR3 runs to 13 residues. V lost 4 bases to trimming and J lost 4 bases, with 13 bases between them. Germline loops: CDR1 GTSNPN, CDR2 SVGIG (reference sequence). The CDR3 reads CAWIDPPFYGYTF. The CDR3 nucleotides are TGTGCCTGGATTGACCCTCCCTTCTATGGCTACACCTTC.

This clonotype was seen repeatedly, ten times or more. The V call is TRBV10-3, the J call TRBJ2-2, with D possibly being TRBD1 (5 bases). Trimming left V 4 bases short and J 7 bases short, with 16 bases between. This CDR3 has 15 amino acids. Germline CDR1 and CDR2: ENHRY and SYGVKD. For the CDR3, the DNA is TGTGCCATCAGTGTGAGACAGATCAACGACGGGGAGCTGTTTTTT. It encodes CAISVRQINDGELFF.

The sample holds many counts of this clonotype. The chain combines TRBV7-2 with TRBJ2-1; D tentatively fits TRBD1 or TRBD2 (6 bases each). Germline loops: CDR1 SGHTA, CDR2 FQGNSA. V was shortened by 8 bases and J by 8 bases, with 19 bases between the two germline ends. The length of the CDR3 is 14 residues. CDR3 nucleotides: TGTGCCAGCGGCCGGGGGCCGCTCGTGGATGAGCAGTTCTTC. Encoded protein: CASGRGPLVDEQFF.

The chain carries TRBV13 and TRBJ2-7; D might be TRBD1 (6 bases). In germline, CDR1 is PRHDT, CDR2 FYEKMQ (reference sequence). Trimming removed 4 bases from V and 0 bases from J, with 19 bases in between. CDR3 length: 17 residues. CDR3 DNA: TGTGCCAGCAGCTCCACTGGGGGCGACATCCTCTCCTACGAGCAGTACTTC. It is translated as CASSSTGGDILSYEQYF.

A note on this clonotype: A read error may be the cause here, since a much bigger clone is one base away. The chain employs TRBV5-6 and TRBJ1-1; no clear D gene. This CDR3 comprises 14 residues. Germline CDR1 reads SGHDT; CDR2 reads YYEEEE. As DNA, the CDR3 is TGTGCCATCAGCTTGGTCCCTACGGGCACTGAAGCTTTCTTT. This encodes CAISLVPTGTEAFF.

This clonotype occurred many times. This chain connects TRBV7-3 to TRBJ2-1; D is ambiguous. V was pared by 0 bases and J by 8 bases, with 17 bases between. CDR3 length: 16 amino acids. The germline V gene has CDR1 SGHTA and CDR2 FQGTGA. CDR3 sequence (DNA): TGTGCCAGCAGCTTAACTGGGATCGATATTGGGCATGAGCAGTTCTTC. Its translation is CASSLTGIDIGHEQFF.

Many counts were recorded for this clonotype. This chain connects TRBV5-1 to TRBJ2-7; 8 nucleotides match TRBD1. After removal of 4 bases from V and 3 bases from J, the junction contained 9 bases not matched to a gene. The germline CDR1 and CDR2 sequences are SGHRS and YFSETQ. This CDR3 comprises 15 residues. CDR3 in amino acids: CASSHRTGIGYEQYF. In DNA form, the CDR3 reads TGCGCCAGCAGCCACCGGACAGGGATCGGCTACGAGCAGTACTTC.

The sample holds a few counts of this clonotype. The genes are TRBV5-6 and TRBJ2-3; D possibly corresponds to TRBD2 (7 bases). V lost 4 bases, J lost 4 bases, and 13 bases lay in between. The CDR3 consists of 14 residues. Per the germline V gene, CDR1 is SGHDT and CDR2 is YYEEEE. CDR3 sequence: CASSGGGRADTQYF. The CDR3 DNA reads TGTGCCAGCAGCGGGGGGGGCCGCGCAGATACGCAGTATTTT.

This clonotype has only a few counts. The chain employs TRBV7-8 and TRBJ2-1; 8 nucleotides agree with TRBD2. CDR3 length: 15 residues. Germline trimming cut 0 bases from V and 7 bases from J; bases unmatched to any gene: 5. CDR1 and CDR2 (germline): SGHVS, FQNEAQ. As DNA, the CDR3 is TGTGCCAGCAGCTTAGCGTCCCGGGGGGGTAATGAGCAGTTCTTC. Its protein is CASSLASRGGNEQFF.

This clonotype has only a few counts. V gene TRBV7-9 combines with J gene TRBJ2-4; D perhaps matches TRBD2 (5 bases). With 4 bases removed from V and 3 bases from J, the gap between germline ends came to 16 bases. The CDR3 runs 16 residues. The germline gives CDR1 SEHNR, CDR2 FQNEAQ (reference sequence). The chain's CDR3 is CASSSFGLAGKNIQYF. DNA for the CDR3: TGTGCCAGCAGCTCGTTCGGGCTGGCGGGCAAAAACATTCAGTACTTC.

Many counts were recorded for this clonotype. CDR3 protein: CASSPQRTENTEAFF. CDR3 coding DNA: TGTGCCAGCAGCCCCCAACGTACCGAGAACACTGAAGCTTTCTTT. The rearrangement links TRBV7-8 to TRBJ1-1; no reliable D call. Looked up from germline, CDR1 is SGHVS and CDR2 is FQNEAQ. Trimming removed 5 bases at V and 1 base at J, with 14 bases between. The CDR3 extends over 15 amino acids. Full variable domain (remainder filled in from reference TRBV7-8 and TRBJ1-1): GAGVSQSPRYKVAKRGQDVALRCDPISGHVSLFWYQQALGQGPEFLTYFQNEAQLDKSGLPSDRFFAERPEGSVSTLKIQRTQQEDSAVYLCASSPQRTENTEAFFGQGTRLTVV.

This clonotype was recorded many times. The V gene is TRBV11-3, the J gene TRBJ2-1; D call uncertain. Germline CDR1 is SGHNT and CDR2 is YENEEA. The CDR3 totals 13 residues. Trimming removed 0 bases from V and 5 bases from J, with 5 bases in between. The chain's CDR3 is CASSLDRDNEQFF. The CDR3 DNA reads TGTGCCAGCAGCTTAGATCGGGACAATGAGCAGTTCTTC.

The sample holds many counts of this clonotype. The chain recombines TRBV27 with TRBJ1-5, with D possibly being TRBD1 (6 bases). Germline assignment: CDR1 MNHEY and CDR2 SMNVEV (reference sequence). V lost 1 base and J lost 1, with 17 bases in between. The CDR3 is made up of 18 amino acids. CDR3 sequence: CASSLWGGASASNQPQHF. CDR3 nucleotides: TGTGCCAGCAGTTTATGGGGGGGGGCCTCGGCAAGCAATCAGCCCCAGCATTTT.

This clonotype was seen more than once but under ten times. The V and J genes are TRBV12-3 or TRBV12-4 and TRBJ2-3, with a weak D call TRBD2 (6 bases). V gave up 6 bases and J gave up 14 bases, with 18 bases separating them. This CDR3 has 12 residues. Here the CDR3 reads CASSLRGSPGYF. The CDR3 nucleotides are TGTGCCAGCAGCCTACGGGGGTCGCCTGGGTATTTT.

This clonotype was observed many times. The rearrangement uses TRBV5-4 and TRBJ2-2; possibly TRBD1 for D (5 bases). The CDR3 spans 12 residues. V lost 4 bases and J 7 bases, leaving 8 bases between the germline ends. The germline V gene encodes CDR1 SGHNT and CDR2 YYREEE (reference sequence). The CDR3 loop is CASSQGDGELFF. The CDR3 DNA follows: TGTGCCAGCAGCCAAGGGGACGGGGAGCTGTTTTTT.

For this clonotype: This may stem from a read error, because a much larger clone lies one nucleotide away. The rearrangement joins TRBV29-1 to TRBJ2-2, with a tentative D call TRBD1 (5 bases). The CDR3 is 14 residues long. Germline-derived CDR1 and CDR2 are SQVTM and ANQGSEA. The CDR3 loop reads CNVVHRLNTGELFF. In DNA form, the CDR3 reads TGCAACGTTGTCCACAGGTTGAACACCGGGGAGCTGTTTTTT.